This is a list of T cell receptor beta chains from one sample in a study of blood T cells in healthy people across ages. In TCRdb, the 5' RACE reads were re-called with MiXCR into one record per CDR3 protein. The sample lists 550,000 to 750,000 distinct CDR3 sequences; around 20% were seen once. The sample consisted of blood. The receptors shown here come from a man between 65 and 79 years old in good health. Each CDR3 is given with its conserved first and last residue. A D gene is named only where the DNA matches it firmly. Clone size is given for some rows only: seen once, a few or many times, or a class if the clone is expanded.

few	TRBV29-1	NA	15	TRBJ1-2	TGCAGCGTTGAGTGGCAGGGGCCAGCTAACTATGGCTACACCTTC	CSVEWQGPANYGYTF
many	TRBV5-1	TRBD2	14	TRBJ2-1	TGCGCCAGCAGCTTAAAGCGGGAGAACAATGAGCAGTTCTTC	CASSLKRENNEQFF
NA	TRBV9	NA	15	TRBJ1-1	TGTGCCAGCAGCGTAGCTCCAGGGTTGAACACTGAAGCTTTCTTT	CASSVAPGLNTEAFF
NA	TRBV28	NA	17	TRBJ2-2	TGTGCCAGCAGTTCCCCCGGGGGGCAGGGTTCTCCCGGAGAGCTGTTTTTT	CASSSPGGQGSPGELFF
NA	TRBV7-3	NA	16	TRBJ2-2	TGTGCCAGCAGCTTAACCGGGGCAGGCAACACCGGGGAGCTGTTTTTT	CASSLTGAGNTGELFF
few	TRBV20-1	TRBD2	15	TRBJ2-5	TGCAGTGCCAGATTAGCGGGAGGAACCAAAGAGACCCAGTACTTC	CSARLAGGTKETQYF
NA	TRBV6-5	NA	15	TRBJ1-1	TGTGCCAGCAGTTACTCGAACACAGTGAACACTGAAGCTTTCTTT	CASSYSNTVNTEAFF
NA	TRBV5-1	NA	15	TRBJ2-1	TGCGCCAGCAGCTTGTCCGCGGGTCAAGGGAATGAGCAGTTCTTC	CASSLSAGQGNEQFF
few	TRBV11-3	NA	14	TRBJ2-3	TGTGCCAGCAGCCCCGGGGGATTCACAGATACGCAGTATTTT	CASSPGGFTDTQYF
NA	TRBV9	NA	15	TRBJ2-1	TGTGTCAGCAGCTTACGGACAGTCCGTTACAATGAGCAGTTCTTC	CVSSLRTVRYNEQFF
few	TRBV4-1	NA	14	TRBJ2-5	TGCGCCAGCAGCCAAGTCAGCTTCCAAGAGACCCAGTACTTC	CASSQVSFQETQYF
NA	TRBV20-1	TRBD2	16	TRBJ2-5	TGCAGTGCCGCCCCGCTTCTAGCGGCCCCCCAAGAGACCCAGTACTTC	CSAAPLLAAPQETQYF
many	TRBV6-2/TRBV6-3	NA	16	TRBJ2-7	TGTGCCAGCAGTTACCGAAACCGACCGGACGATTATGAGCAGTACTTC	CASSYRNRPDDYEQYF
few	TRBV4-3	NA	18	TRBJ2-6	TGCGCCAGCAGCCAAGATTCCCCTCGTGGGGTTGGGGCCAACGTCCTGACTTTC	CASSQDSPRGVGANVLTF
NA	TRBV12-3/TRBV12-4	TRBD2	21	TRBJ2-3	TGTGCCAGCAGTTTGTTAGAGTGGGTAGCGGGTACCACGCCAGGCACAGATACGCAGTATTTT	CASSLLEWVAGTTPGTDTQYF
many	TRBV9	TRBD2	15	TRBJ2-5	TGTGCCAGCAGCGAGACTAGCGGGAGTTTAGAGACCCAGTACTTC	CASSETSGSLETQYF
NA	TRBV6-2/TRBV6-3	TRBD2	15	TRBJ2-7	TGTGCCAGCAGTTATAGGACTAGCGGATCCTACGAGCAGTACTTC	CASSYRTSGSYEQYF
NA	TRBV29-1	NA	12	TRBJ1-2	TGCAGCGTTGTTGGCAGGGGTTATGGCTACACCTTC	CSVVGRGYGYTF
NA	TRBV20-1	NA	13	TRBJ2-3	TGCAGTGTGGGGGACACCGGCACAGATACGCAGTATTTT	CSVGDTGTDTQYF
NA	TRBV4-1	TRBD2	15	TRBJ2-1	TGCGCCAGCAGCCAAGATTTGACTAGCTACAATGGGCAGTTCTTC	CASSQDLTSYNGQFF
many	TRBV5-1	NA	12	TRBJ1-4	TGCGCCAGCAGCGGGGGAGGTGAAAAACTGTTTTTT	CASSGGGEKLFF
NA	TRBV7-9	NA	16	TRBJ2-5	TGTGCCAGCAGCTCCCGTTTAGCGGCAGGAGGCGAGACCCAGTACTTC	CASSSRLAAGGETQYF
few	TRBV4-1	NA	14	TRBJ2-3	TGCGCCAGCAGCCTCTACCCTCCGGGGAATACGCAGTATTTT	CASSLYPPGNTQYF
NA	TRBV20-1	TRBD1	11	TRBJ1-2	TGCAGTGCTGGCGACAGGGCTGGCTACACCTTC	CSAGDRAGYTF
few	TRBV5-6	NA	15	TRBJ2-3	TGTGCCAGCAGCTCGAGCGGGTTGGGCACAGATACGCAGTATTTT	CASSSSGLGTDTQYF
few	TRBV5-5	NA	13	TRBJ2-1	TGTGCCAGCAGCTTCGAGTCCCGTAATGAGCAGTTCTTC	CASSFESRNEQFF
NA	TRBV2	NA	15	TRBJ2-2	TGTGCCAGCAGTGACACTCTACCGAACACCGGGGAGCTGTTTTTT	CASSDTLPNTGELFF
few	TRBV4-1	NA	13	TRBJ2-6	TGCGCCAGCAGCCAAGATCGCGGACAGACTTCGACTTTC	CASSQDRGQTSTF
few	TRBV25-1	TRBD1	13	TRBJ2-4	TGTGCCAGCAGTGATCGGGACAGGAACATTCAGTACTTC	CASSDRDRNIQYF
NA	TRBV7-2	TRBD2	14	TRBJ2-1	TGTGCCAGCAGCCCCCGACTAGCGATAATTGAGCAGTTCTTC	CASSPRLAIIEQFF
NA	TRBV28	NA	17	TRBJ1-1	TGTGCCAGCAGTTTGGGGTTTGGACGGTCGTGGTACACTGAAGCTTTCTTT	CASSLGFGRSWYTEAFF
few	TRBV28	NA	15	TRBJ2-7	TGTGCCAGCAAAAGTACAGGACAGAAAACCTACGAGCAGTACTTC	CASKSTGQKTYEQYF
few	TRBV7-2	NA	11	TRBJ1-2	TGTGCCAGCAGCAAAGGAAGGAGCTACACCTTC	CASSKGRSYTF
NA	TRBV5-6	NA	12	TRBJ2-5	TGTGCCAGCAGCGTACGGGACACCCTTCTTCTCTTC	CASSVRDTLLLF
NA	TRBV12-3/TRBV12-4	NA	14	TRBJ1-6	TGTGCCAGCAGTCCCGGGCTGAGGAATTCACCCCTCCACTTT	CASSPGLRNSPLHF
NA	TRBV20-1	TRBD2	16	TRBJ2-3	TGCAGTGCTAGGGAGGGGAGCGGGAGGGTCACAGATACGCAGTATTTT	CSAREGSGRVTDTQYF
many	TRBV6-2/TRBV6-3	NA	13	TRBJ1-1	TGTGCCAGCAGTTCAGGCGAGAACACTGAAGCTTTCTTT	CASSSGENTEAFF
many	TRBV11-2	TRBD2	13	TRBJ2-5	TGTGCCAGCAGCCTTAGCGGGAGCGGGACCCAGTACTTC	CASSLSGSGTQYF
once	TRBV20-1	NA	15	TRBJ2-7	TGCAGTGCTAGAGATCGAGGGCGGATGTCCTACGAGCAGTACTTC	CSARDRGRMSYEQYF
many	TRBV15	NA	17	TRBJ2-2	TGTGCCACCAGCAGAGTAAGGGTCAGTGGCCCCACCGGGGAGCTGTTTTTT	CATSRVRVSGPTGELFF
NA	TRBV9	NA	11	TRBJ2-1	TGTGCCAGCAGCCGCGGCATTGAGCAGTTCTTC	CASSRGIEQFF
few	TRBV7-9	TRBD2	14	TRBJ2-1	TGTGCCAGCAGCTTAGCTAGCGGGATGAATGAGCAGTTCTTC	CASSLASGMNEQFF
NA	TRBV20-1	TRBD2	17	TRBJ2-1	TGCAGTGCTAGAGTTGGACTAGCGGGAGGATCTTACAATGAGCAGTTCTTC	CSARVGLAGGSYNEQFF
NA	TRBV6-1	NA	16	TRBJ2-1	TGTGCCAGCACTCCTTTTGGACCCCGCTCCTACAATGAGCAGTTCTTC	CASTPFGPRSYNEQFF
few	TRBV5-1	NA	15	TRBJ1-5	TGCGCCAGCAGCCCGGGGGAGATTAGCGATCAGCCCCAGCATTTT	CASSPGEISDQPQHF
few	TRBV18	NA	14	TRBJ2-7	TGTGCCAGCTCACCGTCTGGCGGGGTAAGGGAGCAGTACTTC	CASSPSGGVREQYF
few	TRBV20-1	TRBD1	13	TRBJ2-7	TGCAGTTCCGGACAGGACTCCCACTACGAGCAGTACTTC	CSSGQDSHYEQYF
few	TRBV5-1	TRBD1	16	TRBJ1-4	TGCGCCGGCAACTTGAGGACAGGGGGCCTTAATGAAAAACTGTTTTTT	CAGNLRTGGLNEKLFF
NA	TRBV6-5	NA	11	TRBJ2-1	TGTGCCAGCAGTAGGCTCCATGAGCAGTTCTTC	CASSRLHEQFF
few	TRBV29-1	TRBD1	13	TRBJ2-6	TGCAGCGTGCCCCTAACAGGGGCCAACGTCCCGACTTTC	CSVPLTGANVPTF